This T cell receptor (beta chain) comes out of a study of blood T cells in healthy people across ages. Points from the study as a whole: Among long-lived donors, naive CD4+ cells were more numerous and diversity higher than in aged donors. Without sorted subsets, naive and antigen-experienced compartments could not be conclusively compared.

A remark on this clonotype: Its target is not known.

From germline, CDR1 is SQVTM and CDR2 ANQGSEA. V lost 2 bases, J lost 4 bases, and 11 bases lay in between. The CDR3 is made up of 14 amino acids. Together with a sample-barcoded 5' primer, a J-beta primer mix was included in a second PCR lasting about 6 to 11 cycles. CDR3-containing paired-end reads numbering at least 2.5 million came from each sample. TCRdb analysed the 5' RACE reads with MiXCR anew, one entry per CDR3 protein. The sample has hundreds of thousands of distinct CDR3 sequences; 52% are singletons. The V call is TRBV29-1, the J call TRBJ2-2; TRBD1 might be the D (6 bases). Source material: blood. The receptor comes from a woman over 75 in good health. The DNA for the CDR3 is TGCAGCGTTGAAAGACAGGCCGGCACCGGGGAGCTGTTTTTT. Its translation is CSVERQAGTGELFF.